This record concerns one T cell receptor beta chain sequence. Its target is unknown. Beta-chain TCR CDR3 regions were amplified from RNA transcripts. HTBI-primed first-round RT-PCR preceded second-round multiplex PCR. Each CDR3 protein is one row after TCRdb ran MiXCR on the multiplex PCR reads. This sample has 620,000 or so distinct CDR3 sequences; 22% occur once, and the top ten carry more than 5.5%. Trimming removed 4 bases from V and 6 bases from J, with 15 bases in between. Looked up from germline, CDR1 is KGHDR and CDR2 is SFDVKD. The CDR3 has 15 residues. The data are from a study of Graves' ophthalmopathy and Graves' hyperthyroidism. Study-level information: Researchers obtained peripheral blood at initial diagnosis, before any treatment had begun. General observations from the study: Sensitivity reached around 88% and specificity about 76% for a 13-signature model separating ophthalmopathy from stable hyperthyroidism. Progression of ophthalmopathy was predicted by the model with less than 71% sensitivity and less than 85% specificity.

The diagnosis combined clinical symptoms, thyroxine, TRAb, thyroid ultrasound and orbital computed tomography scans. The sequence came from a woman aged 18-29 years with stable Graves' hyperthyroidism. Some clones in this sample may be carry-over from other donors' samples. The chain couples TRBV24-1 to TRBJ1-5; weak D call: TRBD1 (5 bases). Sequencing was done on a sample of peripheral blood. CDR3: CATSDTGGGGQPQHF. In DNA, the CDR3 is TGTGCCACCAGTGACACCGGGGGGGGAGGTCAGCCCCAGCATTTT.